The T cell receptor beta chain under discussion was sequenced for a study of cytomegalovirus exposure and HLA in healthy donors. About the research overall: Unique TCRs numbering some 80 million, obtained from HLA-typed donors, made up an early data release.

Findings and limits, study-wide: The likely origin of a cluster of highly shared sequence variants was a sequencing artifact. In a later analysis, several top co-occurrence clusters appeared linked to parvovirus B19, influenza, CMV and Epstein-Barr virus.

Trimming at V came to 5 bases and at J to 0 bases, leaving 5 bases not matched to a gene. The CDR3 is made up of 15 amino acids. Germline CDR1 is SGHTA and CDR2 is FQGNSA. The PCR contained 60 Vbeta and 13 Jbeta primers. Authors' analysis steps: In a later analysis, the count reached about 75 million unique TCR beta chains, with 10 million to 11 million shared. TCRdb keeps only in-frame clones here, not all; method: immunoSEQ multiplex PCR. V, J and clone size were drawn from that table, and D and trimming were deduced from the DNA. The sample lists 150,000 to 200,000 clones; around 75% were seen once. Worth noting for this clone: Its cognate antigen is unknown.

This rearrangement joins TRBV7-2 to TRBJ2-3; 7 nucleotides line up with TRBD1. This TCR was recovered from a woman in her 50s in good health and CMV-seropositive. Sequenced sample: PBMCs. The DNA for the CDR3 is TGTGCCAGCAGCAGGACAGGAGCTAGCACAGATACGCAGTATTTT. This gives the protein CASSRTGASTDTQYF. The whole variable domain, filled in from reference TRBV7-2 and TRBJ2-3, reads GAGVSQSPSNKVTEKGKDVELRCDPISGHTALYWYRQSLGQGLEFLIYFQGNSAPDKSGLPSDRFSAERTGGSVSTLTIQRTQQEDSAVYLCASSRTGASTDTQYFGPGTRLTVL.